A selection of T cell receptor beta chains follows, all from one sample in a study of blood T cells in healthy people across ages. TCRdb reprocessed the 5' RACE reads via MiXCR and lists one record per CDR3 protein. This table holds 700,000 or so distinct CDR3 sequences, approximately 40% found once. The sequenced material came from blood. The receptors come from a man older than 75 in good health. Each CDR3 is given with its conserved first and last residue. D genes are given only for firm matches. The size field is filled for only some rows; it gives once, few, many or a size class.

CDR3 length	D gene	clone size	V gene	J gene	CDR3 DNA	CDR3 protein
13	.	few	TRBV30	TRBJ1-5	TGTGCCTGGAGTAACACAGGGATCCAGCCCCAGCATTTT	CAWSNTGIQPQHF
16	.	.	TRBV11-2	TRBJ1-1	TGTGCCAGCAGCTTAGTTGCGGTTCAGCTGAACACTGAAGCTTTCTTT	CASSLVAVQLNTEAFF
16	TRBD1	few	TRBV5-1	TRBJ1-1	TGCGCCAGCAGCTTGGCGACAGGGGGCGGACTCACTGAAGCTTTCTTT	CASSLATGGGLTEAFF
13	.	.	TRBV6-2/TRBV6-3	TRBJ2-7	TGTGCCAGCAGGGGGTTATCGCCCTACGAGCAGTACTTC	CASRGLSPYEQYF
16	.	once	TRBV6-2/TRBV6-3	TRBJ2-1	TGTGCCTCGGGTAGCGGCCCTGGTCCTGACGACAATGAGCAGTTCTTC	CASGSGPGPDDNEQFF
11	TRBD1	few	TRBV29-1	TRBJ1-2	TGCAGCACCTTAACAGGGGTTGGCTACACCTTC	CSTLTGVGYTF
14	TRBD2	.	TRBV20-1	TRBJ2-7	TGCAGTGCTAGTTGGGCGGGGGACTACTACGAGCAGTACTTC	CSASWAGDYYEQYF
14	.	few	TRBV27	TRBJ1-1	TGTGCCAGCAGGTTGCGAAGGGGAAACACTGAAGCTTTCTTT	CASRLRRGNTEAFF
16	TRBD2	few	TRBV2	TRBJ2-3	TGTGCCAGCAGTGAAGGTAGCGGGGTAGTAAAAGATACGCAGTATTTT	CASSEGSGVVKDTQYF
15	.	.	TRBV7-2	TRBJ2-3	TGTGCCAGCAGCTTCGTTGGATTAGCTATAGATACGCAGTATTTT	CASSFVGLAIDTQYF
14	TRBD1	few	TRBV2	TRBJ1-2	TGTGCCAGCAAATCGGACAGGGCCAACTATGGCTACACCTTC	CASKSDRANYGYTF
14	.	few	TRBV20-1	TRBJ2-1	TGCAGTGCTCTTTGGTCTAAGGGCGAAAATGAGCAGTTCTTC	CSALWSKGENEQFF
14	TRBD1	.	TRBV15	TRBJ2-7	TGTGCCACCAGCCCGGGACAGGGTTCCTACGAGCAGTACTTC	CATSPGQGSYEQYF
17	TRBD2	.	TRBV27	TRBJ2-1	TGTGCCAGCAGTTTATCTCCCCGGCTAGCGGGGGACAATGAGCAGTTCTTC	CASSLSPRLAGDNEQFF
15	.	.	TRBV4-3	TRBJ1-4	TGCGCCAGCAGCCAAGAATGGAGGGGGGATGAAAAACTGTTTTTT	CASSQEWRGDEKLFF
17	.	.	TRBV12-3/TRBV12-4	TRBJ2-7	TGTGCCAGCAGTCACCCGGGCGGACATCAGTCAACCTACGAGCAGTACTTC	CASSHPGGHQSTYEQYF
14	.	.	TRBV20-1	TRBJ1-5	TGCAGTGCTAGTCGCGTAAATAGCAATCAGCCCCAGCATTTT	CSASRVNSNQPQHF
11	.	.	TRBV30	TRBJ2-1	TGTGCCGGGAGTCCCAGCTATGAGCAGTTCTTC	CAGSPSYEQFF
11	.	.	TRBV12-3/TRBV12-4	TRBJ2-5	TGTGCCAGCAGTTCCATAGGGACCCAGTACTTC	CASSSIGTQYF
14	.	.	TRBV29-1	TRBJ1-5	TGCAGCGTTTCGTTCGGGAATAGCAATCAGCCCCAGCATTTT	CSVSFGNSNQPQHF
17	.	few	TRBV7-2	TRBJ1-4	TGTGCCAGCAGCTTAGATGCAGATGGGGCCCGTAATGAAAAACTGTTTTTT	CASSLDADGARNEKLFF
16	.	.	TRBV9	TRBJ2-2	TGTGCCAGCAGCGTAGTCCCGGACTACATCACCGGGGAGCTGTTTTTT	CASSVVPDYITGELFF
14	.	.	TRBV18	TRBJ2-3	TGTGCCAGCTCACCAACGGGCCCCCCAGATACGCAGTATTTT	CASSPTGPPDTQYF
15	TRBD2	.	TRBV6-6	TRBJ2-3	TGTGCCAGCAGTTACTCGAAGACTAGCGGAGGTACGCAGTATTTT	CASSYSKTSGGTQYF
14	.	.	TRBV15	TRBJ2-1	TGTGCCACCAGCACTGAGACACGCGGCAATGAGCAGTTCTTC	CATSTETRGNEQFF
17	.	once	TRBV28	TRBJ2-5	TGTGCCAGCAGTTTAATGTCGGGCGTGTCCGGCCAAGAGACCCAGTACTTC	CASSLMSGVSGQETQYF
17	.	.	TRBV6-6	TRBJ1-3	TGTGCCAGCAGTAAGGCGACAGGTGCTAACTCTGGAAACACCATATATTTT	CASSKATGANSGNTIYF
13	TRBD1	.	TRBV20-1	TRBJ1-1	TGCAGTGCTCCGGGACAGACGAACACTGAAGCTTTCTTT	CSAPGQTNTEAFF
16	.	few	TRBV9	TRBJ2-1	TGTGCCAGCAGCGCCATTTACTCGAGCTCCTACAATGAGCAGTTCTTC	CASSAIYSSSYNEQFF
14	TRBD2	.	TRBV6-2/TRBV6-3	TRBJ2-1	TGTGCCAGCACTGAGGGACTAGCGAACAATGAGCAGTTCTTC	CASTEGLANNEQFF
14	.	.	TRBV11-2	TRBJ2-7	TGTGCCAGCAGCTCCCCAGCAGGGCCCTACGAGCAGTACTTC	CASSSPAGPYEQYF
16	TRBD1	few	TRBV29-1	TRBJ1-4	TGCAGCGCGGCTTCGGGACAGGGGGCAACTAATGAAAAACTGTTTTTT	CSAASGQGATNEKLFF
17	.	few	TRBV21-1	TRBJ2-5	TGTGCCAGCAGGGCGACTAGCGGGAGGCCGGGTAAAGAGACCCAGTACTTC	CASRATSGRPGKETQYF
13	.	.	TRBV28	TRBJ2-7	TGTGCCAGCAGAATGACAATATCCTACGAGCAGTACTTC	CASRMTISYEQYF
17	.	.	TRBV20-1	TRBJ1-6	TGCAGTGCTAGAGCAATCACCGGGACAACCAATAATTCACCCCTCCACTTT	CSARAITGTTNNSPLHF
14	TRBD2	many	TRBV20-1	TRBJ2-1	TGCAGTTCGTGGAATGTCGCGGGAGGATCTGAGCAGTTCTTC	CSSWNVAGGSEQFF
15	.	few	TRBV6-5	TRBJ2-7	TGTGCCAGCAGTCCTTCAGGGAAAGGGGCTTACGAGCAGTACTTC	CASSPSGKGAYEQYF
12	.	once	TRBV9	TRBJ2-2	TGTGCCAGCAGCGACTATGGCGGGGAGCTGTTTTTT	CASSDYGGELFF
18	TRBD1	.	TRBV20-1	TRBJ2-2	TGCAGTGCTAGAGATCCCAGAGGCCAGGGGGCGAACACCGGGGAGCTGTTTTTT	CSARDPRGQGANTGELFF
14	.	.	TRBV24-1	TRBJ2-5	TGTGCCACCAGTAAGGTTCGGAGGCAAGGGACCCAGTACTTC	CATSKVRRQGTQYF
13	.	.	TRBV6-2/TRBV6-3	TRBJ2-6	TGTGCCAGCAGCCACAACGGGGCCAACGTCCTGACTTTC	CASSHNGANVLTF
16	TRBD2	.	TRBV14	TRBJ2-5	TGTGCCAGCAGCCAAGATCTAGCGGGAGTAGGGGAGACCCAGTACTTC	CASSQDLAGVGETQYF
14	TRBD1	.	TRBV25-1	TRBJ1-5	TGTGCCAGCAGTGAGGGGGCAGGGGGCCAGCCCCAGCATTTT	CASSEGAGGQPQHF
18	TRBD1	once	TRBV5-1	TRBJ1-1	TGCGCCAGCAGCTTGGGCAGGGGGCAAATCAGGGAAATCGCTGAAGCTTTCTTT	CASSLGRGQIREIAEAFF
16	TRBD2	many	TRBV6-2/TRBV6-3	TRBJ2-5	TGTGCCAGCAGTTACTTCGCCCGGACTAGCGGAGAGACCCAGTACTTC	CASSYFARTSGETQYF
14	TRBD1	.	TRBV5-4	TRBJ1-2	TGTGCCAGCAGCTTCTTGACAGGGAGAGGTGGCTACACCTTC	CASSFLTGRGGYTF
16	TRBD1	.	TRBV7-2	TRBJ2-4	TGTGCCAGCAGCCCGGGACAGAGGCTAGCCAAAAACATTCAGTACTTC	CASSPGQRLAKNIQYF
13	.	many	TRBV5-1	TRBJ2-5	TGCGCCAGCAGCTTGGCAGGGGCAGAGACCCAGTACTTC	CASSLAGAETQYF
15	.	.	TRBV7-2	TRBJ2-1	TGTGCCAGCAGCTTACGGCGGGGACAATACAATGAGCAGTTCTTC	CASSLRRGQYNEQFF
14	.	few	TRBV6-2/TRBV6-3	TRBJ2-4	TGTGCCAGCAGTTACTGGGGCCAAAAAAACATTCAGTACTTC	CASSYWGQKNIQYF
12	.	.	TRBV29-1	TRBJ2-5	TGCAGCGCTGAGGATGGGCAAGAGACCCAGTACTTC	CSAEDGQETQYF
15	.	.	TRBV2	TRBJ2-1	TGTGCCAGCAGTGCCCGGGGCCGCTCCTACAATGAGCAGTTCTTC	CASSARGRSYNEQFF
15	TRBD1	.	TRBV20-1	TRBJ2-4	TGCAGTGCCAGAAGCGACAGGGGACCTTACAATGAGCAGTACTTC	CSARSDRGPYNEQYF
13	TRBD1	few	TRBV10-3	TRBJ2-3	TGTGCCATCAGTACGACAGGGTCCGATACGCAGTATTTT	CAISTTGSDTQYF
14	.	.	TRBV11-2	TRBJ1-1	TGTGCCAGCATCTTTCCCCGACAGAACACTGAAGCTTTCTTT	CASIFPRQNTEAFF
14	TRBD2	many	TRBV20-1	TRBJ2-1	TGCAGCGGGCCCGGGACTAGCGGATACAATGAGCAGTTCTTC	CSGPGTSGYNEQFF
18	TRBD2	.	TRBV7-2	TRBJ2-1	TGTGCCAGCAGCTTAGTAGTGGGGAGCGGGAGGTCTGGCAATGAGCAGTTCTTC	CASSLVVGSGRSGNEQFF